Sequencing of this T cell receptor beta chain was carried out in a study of cytomegalovirus exposure and HLA in healthy donors. Notes on the study in general: As was reported, the HLA-A and HLA-B alleles of most subjects were accurately predicted from TCR beta sequences. Most observed TCR sequences were rare, whereas some public TCRs were detected in many donors.

Regarding this clone: Its antigen is unidentified.

Although they were nominally healthy when sampled, donors likely had unrecorded immune exposures. The CDR3 spans 13 residues. The germline gives CDR1 SNHLY, CDR2 FYNNEI. V shed 7 bases and J 3 bases; nucleotides not matched to a gene: 3. 60 Vbeta and 13 Jbeta primers were used in PCR. Method: immunoSEQ multiplex PCR; TCRdb's copy keeps in-frame clones and lacks some. The profile shows 95,000 to 150,000 clones, approximately 77% of them singletons. The sequencing sample was made of PBMCs. The receptor comes from a man between 18 and 35 years old in good health and CMV-seronegative. The rearrangement uses TRBV2 and TRBJ1-5; 7 nucleotides align to TRBD1. The CDR3 DNA reads TGTGCCAGCAAAGGACAGGTCAATCAGCCCCAGCATTTT. Its protein product is CASKGQVNQPQHF.